This T cell receptor beta chain was documented in a study of PD-L1 blockade in urothelial cancer. Study background: At some point between 2012 and 2014, patients got going on atezolizumab, taking 1,200 mg intravenously every 3 weeks. Reported median T cell count for blood samples was over 110,000.

Using immunoSEQ multiplex PCR, the repertoire was profiled, and TCRdb retains in-frame clones only, with some absent. The sample holds approximately 90,000 clones; 84% are singletons and the top ten take roughly 2%. The CDR3 has 14 residues. Trimming removed 5 bases from V and 8 bases from J, with 15 bases in between. Germline V gene sequence: CDR1 MDHEN, CDR2 SYDVKM. Time point reported: pretreatment peripheral blood. The TCR comes from a man between 60 and 75 years old with urothelial cancer. Sequenced material: PBMCs, taken around atezolizumab (anti-PD-L1) treatment. The chain joins TRBV28 to TRBJ1-4; tentatively, D is TRBD1 (5 bases). The CDR3 spells CASSGEGLGEKLFF. The CDR3 coding sequence is TGTGCCAGCAGTGGGGAGGGGTTAGGGGAAAAACTGTTTTTT.